This T cell receptor beta chain was captured by sequencing in a study of T cell clones after liver transplantation. Study as a whole: Liver transplant recipients had immunosuppression withdrawal attempted within 2 years. TCRbeta sequencing after a pre-transplant mixed lymphocyte reaction identified graft-donor-reactive clones, later tracked in post-transplant blood. Until 12-24 months post-transplant, subjects got standard immunosuppression and no induction.

The germline CDR1 and CDR2 sequences are MNHNY and SVGAGI (reference sequence). The V and J ends lost 5 bases and 8 bases, in that order; junction bases with no gene match: 8. This CDR3 comprises 13 residues. This clone appeared a single time. The data were produced by immunoSEQ multiplex PCR, yet TCRdb's version contains in-frame clones alone and is incomplete. The sample lists nearly 55,000 clones; approximately 84% were seen once. The starting material was CD4+ T cells from blood, obtained before liver transplant. The source of this sequence is a human donor who received a liver transplant. The chain links TRBV6-6 to TRBJ1-2; 7 bases are shared with TRBD1. As DNA, the CDR3 is TGTGCCAGCAGTCAACTAGGGACAGAAGGCTACACCTTC. Its protein product is CASSQLGTEGYTF.